These T cell receptor beta chains were read from a single sample in a study of CD8+ T cells in alopecia areata. Libraries were prepared by immunoSEQ multiplex PCR; TCRdb keeps only in-frame clonotypes and omits some of them. The sample shows over 100,000 clones, about 49% of them seen only once. The source material was CD8+ T cells sorted from blood, sampled at week 0. These receptors were collected from a human donor with alopecia areata. Both conserved end residues are part of each CDR3. The order of the fields is D gene, clone size, V gene, J gene, CDR3 DNA, CDR3 protein. D genes are given only for firm matches. The size entry is marked missing in some rows and otherwise reads once, few, many or a size class.

-,-,TRBV29-1,TRBJ1-2,TGCAGCGTTGAGGGCAGGAACTATGGCTACACCTTC,CSVEGRNYGYTF
-,-,TRBV5-6,TRBJ2-7,TGTGCCAGCAGCCCCCCCGGTTCCTACGAGCAGTACTTC,CASSPPGSYEQYF
-,once,TRBV30,TRBJ2-3,TGTGCCTGGAGTGATAGGACACTGAGCACAGATACGCAGTATTTT,CAWSDRTLSTDTQYF
TRBD2,-,TRBV5-6,TRBJ2-1,TGTGCCAGCAGCAGGCTAGCGGGAGATTACAATGAGCAGTTCTTC,CASSRLAGDYNEQFF
-,-,TRBV30,TRBJ1-1,TGTGCCTGGAGTCGGGGGACCGCTCAATCTGAAGCTTTCTTT,CAWSRGTAQSEAFF
TRBD1,-,TRBV5-6,TRBJ1-2,TGTGCCAGCAGCGGACAGGGGTTTGGCTATGGCTACACCTTC,CASSGQGFGYGYTF
-,few,TRBV29-1,TRBJ1-2,TGCAGCGTTGAACGGGGGAACTATGGCTACACCTTC,CSVERGNYGYTF
TRBD1,-,TRBV29-1,TRBJ1-2,TGCAGCGTTGTTCCTGTAGGGACAGGCAATAACTATGGCTACACCTTC,CSVVPVGTGNNYGYTF
-,-,TRBV2,TRBJ2-7,TGTGCCAGCGGGGAGGACAGCTACGAGCAGTACTTC,CASGEDSYEQYF
TRBD1,few,TRBV10-3,TRBJ1-1,TGTGCCATCAAAGGACAGGGGATCACTGAAGCTTTCTTT,CAIKGQGITEAFF
TRBD1,-,TRBV2,TRBJ1-5,TGTGCCAGCAGTGAGGTCCCCACAGGGGAGGCCAATCAGCCCCAGCATTTT,CASSEVPTGEANQPQHF
-,once,TRBV5-4,TRBJ2-7,TGTGCCAGCAGCTTGGGCAGGGTCGACGAGCAGTACTTC,CASSLGRVDEQYF
-,-,TRBV5-6,TRBJ1-5,TGTGCCAGCAGCTTGGCAAGTGGCAATCAGCCCCAGCATTTT,CASSLASGNQPQHF
-,-,TRBV5-6,TRBJ2-1,TGTGCCAGCAGCTGGGGGCGGTCCTACAATGAGCAGTTCTTC,CASSWGRSYNEQFF
-,-,TRBV25-1,TRBJ1-4,TGTGCCAGCAGTGAACCTCGGACCGAGCCAGGAGAAAAACTGTTTTTT,CASSEPRTEPGEKLFF
-,-,TRBV4-1,TRBJ1-2,TGCGCCAGCAGCCAAGGCCGAAGCTATGGCTACACCTTC,CASSQGRSYGYTF
-,-,TRBV15,TRBJ2-5,TGTGCCATTGGGTATTACCAAGAGACCCAGTACTTC,CAIGYYQETQYF
-,-,TRBV27,TRBJ2-1,TGTGCCAGCAGTTCAACATCGGTTGAGCAGTTCTTC,CASSSTSVEQFF
TRBD1,once,TRBV20-1,TRBJ1-2,TGCAGTGCGTGGGACAGGGCTGGCTACACCTTC,CSAWDRAGYTF
TRBD1,-,TRBV6-5,TRBJ2-3,TGTGCCAGCAGTGTACACGGGACAGGGGAGGGAACGCAGTATTTT,CASSVHGTGEGTQYF
TRBD2,-,TRBV30,TRBJ2-7,TGTGCCTGGCTGCTAGCGGGCCAGGAGCAGTACTTC,CAWLLAGQEQYF
-,-,TRBV6-5,TRBJ1-2,TGTGCCAGCAGCTCTAACAGGGAAGTCTATGGCTACACCTTC,CASSSNREVYGYTF
-,-,TRBV6-5,TRBJ2-3,TGTGCCAGCCTCGGGACTCCGGCTACGCAGTATTTT,CASLGTPATQYF